The clone carrying this TCR beta chain was detected ten times or more. Its antigen is not known. Being off target in a library aimed at alpha chains, this beta chain has a size of little meaning. Losses at the gene ends were 6 bases for V and 1 base for J; bases not matched to a gene: 12. Per the germline V gene, CDR1 is DFQATT and CDR2 is SNEGSKA (reference sequence). This CDR3 is 16 amino acids long. The sample is drawn from a study of spatial heterogeneity in lung cancer. Study-wide points: Counts that tracked tumor mutation counts were those of expanded intratumoral alpha and beta TCRs. As ubiquitous and regional nonsynonymous mutations varied, counts of ubiquitous and regional expanded TCRs tracked them, respectively.

TCRdb re-called the 5' RACE reads with MiXCR, one entry per CDR3 protein. The sample holds about 5,600 distinct CDR3 sequences; roughly 5% are singletons and the top ten take 23%. Indicated time point: sample taken at primary tumor resection. TCRs were sequenced from unsorted whole RNA of tumor, nontumor lung or PBMC. This receptor was obtained from a male donor with early-stage non-small cell lung cancer. The chain has TRBV20-1 and TRBJ2-5, with 9 nucleotides matching TRBD2. The specimen comprised lung tumor tissue, sampled at surgery. CDR3 sequence (DNA): TGCAGTGCGGTTTCTAGCGGGGCCGAGACCCAAGAGACCCAGTACTTC. Residues: CSAVSSGAETQETQYF.